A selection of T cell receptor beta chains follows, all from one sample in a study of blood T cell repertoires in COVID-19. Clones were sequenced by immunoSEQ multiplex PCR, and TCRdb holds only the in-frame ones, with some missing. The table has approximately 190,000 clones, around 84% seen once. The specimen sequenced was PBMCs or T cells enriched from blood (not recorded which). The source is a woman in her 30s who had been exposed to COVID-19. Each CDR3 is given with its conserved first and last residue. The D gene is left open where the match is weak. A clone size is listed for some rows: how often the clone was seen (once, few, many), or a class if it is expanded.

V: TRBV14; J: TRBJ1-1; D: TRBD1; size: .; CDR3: CASSQDGTGTTEAFF; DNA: TGTGCCAGCAGCCAAGACGGGACAGGGACGACTGAAGCTTTCTTT
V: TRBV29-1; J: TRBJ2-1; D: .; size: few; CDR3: CSVVGYNEQFF; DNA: TGCAGCGTTGTCGGCTACAATGAGCAGTTCTTC
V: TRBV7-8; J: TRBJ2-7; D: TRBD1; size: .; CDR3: CASRLGQGVYEQYF; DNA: TGTGCCAGCAGGTTAGGACAGGGAGTCTACGAGCAGTACTTC
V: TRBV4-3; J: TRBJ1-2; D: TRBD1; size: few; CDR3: CASSPDPGQGAYYGYTF; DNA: TGCGCCAGCAGCCCCGATCCGGGACAGGGGGCTTACTATGGCTACACCTTC
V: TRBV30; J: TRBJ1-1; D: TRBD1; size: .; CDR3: CAWRQGMNTEAFF; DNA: TGTGCCTGGCGACAGGGGATGAACACTGAAGCTTTCTTT
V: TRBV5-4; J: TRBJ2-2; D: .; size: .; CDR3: CASSLAFGSTGELFF; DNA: TGTGCCAGCAGCTTGGCGTTCGGGTCCACCGGGGAGCTGTTTTTT
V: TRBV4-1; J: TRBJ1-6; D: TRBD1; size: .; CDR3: CASSHLYQGADSPLHF; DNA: TGCGCCAGCAGCCACTTATACCAGGGGGCTGATTCACCCCTCCACTTT
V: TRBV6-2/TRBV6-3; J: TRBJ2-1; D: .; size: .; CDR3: CASSSYSNMAYNEQFF; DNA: TGTGCCAGCAGTTCCTACAGCAATATGGCCTACAATGAGCAGTTCTTC
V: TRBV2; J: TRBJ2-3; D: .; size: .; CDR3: CASSDSERTSKDTQYF; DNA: TGTGCCAGCAGTGATAGCGAGCGGACCTCGAAAGATACGCAGTATTTT
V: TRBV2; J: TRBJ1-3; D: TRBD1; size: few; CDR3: CASSEDRRRDRGWGNTIYF; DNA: TGTGCCAGCAGTGAAGATCGAAGAAGGGACAGGGGATGGGGAAACACCATATATTTT
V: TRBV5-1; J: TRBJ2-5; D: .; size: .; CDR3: CASSLNPSGTTKETQYF; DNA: TGCGCCAGCAGCCTGAACCCCTCCGGGACAACAAAAGAGACCCAGTACTTC
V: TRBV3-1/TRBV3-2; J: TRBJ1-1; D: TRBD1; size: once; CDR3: CASSQDSATGVNTEAFF; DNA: TGTGCCAGCAGCCAAGATAGTGCTACAGGGGTGAACACTGAAGCTTTCTTT
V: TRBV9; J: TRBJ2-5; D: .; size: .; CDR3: CASSPPTGYKETQYF; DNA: TGTGCCAGCAGCCCACCGACAGGTTACAAAGAGACCCAGTACTTC
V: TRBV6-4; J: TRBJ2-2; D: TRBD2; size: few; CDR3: CASSEGGDTGELFF; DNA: TGTGCCAGCAGTGAGGGGGGGGACACCGGGGAGCTGTTTTTT
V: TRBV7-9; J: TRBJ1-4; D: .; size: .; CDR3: CASSLGEEKLFF; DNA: TGTGCCAGCAGCTTAGGGGAGGAAAAACTGTTTTTT
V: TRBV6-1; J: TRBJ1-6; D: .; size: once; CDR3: CASSEVATNSPLHF; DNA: TGTGCCAGCAGTGAAGTGGCCACTAATTCACCCCTCCACTTT
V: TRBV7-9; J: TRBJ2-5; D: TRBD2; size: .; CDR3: CASSLGLAGGRQETQYF; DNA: TGTGCCAGCAGCTTAGGACTAGCGGGGGGACGACAAGAGACCCAGTACTTC
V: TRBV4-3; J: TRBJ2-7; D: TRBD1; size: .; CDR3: CASSQDRGQEDEQYF; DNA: TGCGCCAGCAGCCAAGATAGGGGACAGGAGGACGAGCAGTACTTC
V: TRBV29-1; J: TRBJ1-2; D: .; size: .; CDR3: CSSGPSDYGYTF; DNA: TGCAGCTCTGGGCCATCCGACTATGGCTACACCTTC
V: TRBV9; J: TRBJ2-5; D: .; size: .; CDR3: CASSVKETQYF; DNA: TGTGCCAGCAGCGTTAAAGAGACCCAGTACTTC
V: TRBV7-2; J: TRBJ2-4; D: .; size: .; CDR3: CASSLVRGNIQYF; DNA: TGTGCCAGCAGCTTAGTAAGGGGGAACATTCAGTACTTC
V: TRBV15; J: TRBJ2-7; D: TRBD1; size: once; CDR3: CATSKGTGAYEQYF; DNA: TGTGCCACCAGCAAGGGAACAGGGGCCTACGAGCAGTACTTC
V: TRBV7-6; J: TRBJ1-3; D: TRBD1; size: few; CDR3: CASSLEGQGASGNTIYF; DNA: TGTGCCAGCAGCTTAGAGGGACAGGGGGCTTCTGGAAACACCATATATTTT
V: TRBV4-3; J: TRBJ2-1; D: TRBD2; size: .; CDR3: CASSQEGLAENNEQFF; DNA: TGCGCCAGCAGCCAAGAGGGCCTAGCGGAGAACAATGAGCAGTTCTTC
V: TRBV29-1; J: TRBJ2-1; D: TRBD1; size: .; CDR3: CSTKGVLDRARNEQFF; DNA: TGCAGCACTAAAGGAGTGTTGGACAGGGCTCGCAATGAGCAGTTCTTC
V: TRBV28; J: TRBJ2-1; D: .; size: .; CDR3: CASSLLQGVINEQFF; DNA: TGTGCCAGCAGTTTGTTACAGGGCGTAATCAATGAGCAGTTCTTC
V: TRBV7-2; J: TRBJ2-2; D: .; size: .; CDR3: CASSLAGRNTGELFF; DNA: TGTGCCAGCAGCTTAGCGGGCAGAAACACCGGGGAGCTGTTTTTT
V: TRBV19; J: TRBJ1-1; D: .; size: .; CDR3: CASSAWGEPNTEAFF; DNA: TGTGCCAGTTCCGCCTGGGGGGAGCCGAACACTGAAGCTTTCTTT
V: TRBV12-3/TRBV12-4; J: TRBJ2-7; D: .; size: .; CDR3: CASSRSAREQYF; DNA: TGTGCCAGCAGCCGAAGTGCGCGAGAGCAGTACTTC
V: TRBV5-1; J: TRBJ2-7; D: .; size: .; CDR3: CASSFTGPEQYF; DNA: TGCGCCAGCAGCTTCACTGGGCCCGAGCAGTACTTC
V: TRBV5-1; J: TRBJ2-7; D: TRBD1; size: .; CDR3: CASSLAVIDLDRPYEQYF; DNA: TGCGCCAGCAGCTTGGCCGTAATCGATTTGGACAGGCCCTACGAGCAGTACTTC
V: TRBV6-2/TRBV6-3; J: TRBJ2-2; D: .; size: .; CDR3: CASSYLRDGSVTGELFF; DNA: TGTGCCAGCAGTTACCTCCGGGACGGGAGCGTCACCGGGGAGCTGTTTTTT
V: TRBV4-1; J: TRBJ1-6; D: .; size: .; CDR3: CASSQEGRGGGSSYNSPLHF; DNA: TGCGCCAGCAGCCAAGAGGGCAGGGGAGGGGGGAGCTCCTATAATTCACCCCTCCACTTT
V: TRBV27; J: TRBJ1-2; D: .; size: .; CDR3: CASSLSGTLAGGYTF; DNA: TGTGCCAGCAGTCTCTCCGGGACTTTAGCGGGAGGCTACACCTTC
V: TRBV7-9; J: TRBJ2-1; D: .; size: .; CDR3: CASRTGELEQFF; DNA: TGTGCCAGCAGGACAGGAGAGTTGGAGCAGTTCTTC
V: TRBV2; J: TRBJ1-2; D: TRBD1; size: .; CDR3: CASRAGTGVRDGYTF; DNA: TGTGCCAGCAGAGCCGGGACAGGGGTGAGGGATGGCTACACCTTC
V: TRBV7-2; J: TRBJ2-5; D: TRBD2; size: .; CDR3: CASSLAISRPGLADTQYF; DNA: TGTGCCAGCAGCTTAGCGATTAGCCGACCCGGACTAGCGGACACCCAGTACTTC
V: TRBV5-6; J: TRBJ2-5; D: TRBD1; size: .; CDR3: CASSFSQGREETQYF; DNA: TGTGCCAGCAGCTTCTCACAGGGGAGAGAAGAGACCCAGTACTTC
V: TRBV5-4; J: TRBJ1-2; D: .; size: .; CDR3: CASSLEEDPGHYGYTF; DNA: TGTGCCAGCAGCTTGGAGGAGGACCCGGGTCACTATGGCTACACCTTC
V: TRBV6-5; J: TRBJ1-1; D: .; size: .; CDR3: CASRQGFGTEAFF; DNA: TGTGCCAGCAGACAGGGTTTTGGCACTGAAGCTTTCTTT
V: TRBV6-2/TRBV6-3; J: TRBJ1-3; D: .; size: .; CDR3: CASCRDGSPSGNTIYF; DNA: TGTGCCAGCTGCCGGGACGGGAGTCCCTCTGGAAACACCATATATTTT
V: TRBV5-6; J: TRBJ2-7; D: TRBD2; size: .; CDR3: CASSSTSGGLTYEQYF; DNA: TGTGCCAGCAGCTCCACTAGCGGGGGTTTGACCTACGAGCAGTACTTC
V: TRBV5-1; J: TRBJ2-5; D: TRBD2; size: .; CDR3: CASSFGGSGGSGQETQYF; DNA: TGCGCCAGCAGCTTCGGGGGTAGCGGGGGGTCGGGGCAAGAGACCCAGTACTTC
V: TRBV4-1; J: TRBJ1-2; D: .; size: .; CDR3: CASSQAPTGALYGYTF; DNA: TGCGCCAGCAGCCAAGCTCCGACAGGAGCCCTCTATGGCTACACCTTC
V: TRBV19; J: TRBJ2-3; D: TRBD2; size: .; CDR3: CASRPGTTADTQYF; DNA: TGTGCCAGTAGACCCGGGACTACCGCCGATACGCAGTATTTT
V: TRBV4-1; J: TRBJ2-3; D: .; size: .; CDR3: CASSLLSSTDTQYF; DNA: TGCGCCAGCAGCCTTCTGTCCAGCACAGATACGCAGTATTTT
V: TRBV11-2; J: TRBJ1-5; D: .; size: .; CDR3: CASSLQGLYQPQHF; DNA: TGTGCCAGCAGCTTACAGGGTTTGTATCAGCCCCAGCATTTT